The 22 T cell receptor beta chains in this list originate from one sample, sequenced in a study of T cell responses to AZD1222 COVID-19 vaccine. Repertoires were generated with immunoSEQ multiplex PCR, while TCRdb's copy carries only in-frame clones and drops some. The sample has just under 150,000 clones; 85% to 90% are singletons. Specimen: peripheral blood, collected 28 days after the second AZD1222 dose. The receptors shown here come from an adult who received the AZD1222 COVID-19 vaccine.

The CDR3 DNA reads TGTGCCAGCAGCGGACCACAGGGGATTTGGTCACCCCTCCACTTT. This translates into CASSGPQGIWSPLHF. The chain has TRBV5-8 and TRBJ1-6, with 7 positions matching TRBD1. The CDR3 totals 15 residues. V trimming: 4 bases; J trimming: 10 bases; junction bases outside the gene matches: 11. Germline loops: CDR1 SGHTS, CDR2 YDEGEE.

The chain employs TRBV11-2 and TRBJ1-5, with 11 bases matching TRBD1. The CDR3 covers 13 residues. The germline V gene encodes CDR1 SGHAT and CDR2 FQNNGV. With 5 bases clipped from V and 7 bases from J, the junction kept 1 base outside the gene matches. CDR3 nucleotide sequence: TGTGCCAGCAGCCGGGACAGGGGGCAGCCCCAGCATTTT. Amino acid sequence: CASSRDRGQPQHF. Complete variable domain (other parts from reference TRBV11-2 and TRBJ1-5): EAGVAQSPRYKIIEKRQSVAFWCNPISGHATLYWYQQILGQGPKLLIQFQNNGVVDDSQLPKDRFSAERLKGVDSTLKIQPAKLEDSAVYLCASSRDRGQPQHFGDGTRLSIL.

Only a few counts were recorded for this clone. The rearrangement links TRBV6-6 to TRBJ1-1; D ambiguous. The CDR3 consists of 13 residues. The germline gives CDR1 MNHNY, CDR2 SVGAGI (reference sequence). Trimming stripped 6 bases from V and 1 base from J, with 9 bases between. CDR3 sequence (DNA): TGTGCCAGCAGAGTGGACGGGAACACTGAAGCTTTCTTT. Protein sequence: CASRVDGNTEAFF.

The chain carries TRBV2 and TRBJ1-5, with D perhaps TRBD1 (6 bases). The germline V gene encodes CDR1 SNHLY and CDR2 FYNNEI. The ends were cut back, 6 bases at V and 1 base at J, with 10 bases in the middle. The CDR3 sequence is 14 residues long. DNA for the CDR3: TGTGCCAGCAGGGACAGTAACAGCAATCAGCCCCAGCATTTT. It codes for CASRDSNSNQPQHF.

The CDR3, as DNA: TGTGCCAGCAGCCCATTTGGGGACGGTTATTCACCCCTCCACTTT. This gives the protein CASSPFGDGYSPLHF. This rearrangement joins TRBV6-5 to TRBJ1-6; D is perhaps TRBD1 (5 bases). Germline CDR1 is MNHEY and CDR2 is SVGAGI. This CDR3 has 15 residues. With 6 bases removed from V and 8 bases from J, the gap between germline ends came to 17 bases.

The chain couples TRBV18 to TRBJ2-7; 9 bases match TRBD2. Trimming at V came to 1 base and at J to 4 bases, leaving 8 bases not matched to a gene. The CDR3 contains 16 residues. The germline V gene encodes CDR1 KGHSH and CDR2 LQKENI. CDR3 DNA: TGTGCCAGCTCACCACGTCTAGCGGGAAGTGGTTACGAGCAGTACTTC. It yields the protein CASSPRLAGSGYEQYF.

The table lists this clone with a count of one. This chain connects TRBV9 to TRBJ1-6, with 9 bases aligning to TRBD1. The CDR3 consists of 15 residues. The junction had 10 bases not matched to a gene; V was cut back by 4 bases and J by 11 bases. CDR1 is SGDLS and CDR2 is YYNGEE in the germline V gene. The DNA of the CDR3 is TGTGCCAGCAGCTTCACGGACAGGGGAGGAACACCCCTCCACTTT. This codes for CASSFTDRGGTPLHF. Full variable domain (outside the CDR3, taken from reference TRBV9 and TRBJ1-6): DSGVTQTPKHLITATGQRVTLRCSPRSGDLSVYWYQQSLDQGLQFLIQYYNGEERAKGNILERFSAQQFPDLHSELNLSSLELGDSALYFCASSFTDRGGTPLHFGNGTRLTVT.

This rearrangement joins TRBV27 to TRBJ1-5; D is possibly TRBD1 (6 bases). The ends were cut back, 4 bases at V and 3 bases at J, with 19 bases in the middle. Germline CDR1 MNHEY, CDR2 SMNVEV (reference sequence). This CDR3 is 17 amino acids long. CDR3 residues: CASSCPPRGLVNQPQHF. The CDR3, as DNA: TGTGCCAGCAGTTGTCCGCCTCGGGGGCTCGTCAATCAGCCCCAGCATTTT.

This clone was seen only once. This chain joins TRBV28 and TRBJ2-7; D may be TRBD2 (5 bases). This CDR3 is 13 amino acids long. The germline gives CDR1 MDHEN, CDR2 SYDVKM. V lost 8 bases to trimming and J lost 2 bases, with 13 bases between them. The CDR3 here is CASRYRETYEQYF. CDR3 bases: TGTGCCAGCCGCTACCGGGAAACCTACGAGCAGTACTTC.

The J gene is TRBJ1-3, the V gene TRBV5-1; no reliable D call. The CDR3 has 13 amino acids. Germline CDR1 reads SGHRS; CDR2 reads YFSETQ. Trimming took off 0 bases at V and 3 bases at J, with 4 bases between the two ends. As DNA, the CDR3 is TGCGCCAGCAGCTTGGGGGATGGAAACACCATATATTTT. The encoded protein is CASSLGDGNTIYF. Variable domain in full (rest from reference TRBV5-1 and TRBJ1-3): KAGVTQTPRYLIKTRGQQVTLSCSPISGHRSVSWYQQTPGQGLQFLFEYFSETQRNKGNFPGRFSGRQFSNSRSEMNVSTLELGDSALYLCASSLGDGNTIYFGEGSWLTVV.

J is TRBJ1-2 and V is TRBV27; D gene unclear. Trimming removed 4 bases at V and 5 bases at J, with 14 bases between. Germline-derived CDR1 and CDR2 are MNHEY and SMNVEV (reference sequence). This CDR3 is built from 14 residues. The CDR3 DNA reads TGTGCCAGCAGTTCGTCGTCCCCTATATATGGCTACACCTTC. Amino acid sequence: CASSSSSPIYGYTF.

This chain joins TRBV3-1 (or the pseudogene TRBV3-2) and TRBJ1-1; D not resolved. V lost 4 bases, J lost 1 base, and 7 bases lay in between. Germline V gene sequence: CDR1 LGHDT, CDR2 YNNKEL (reference sequence). This CDR3 spans 13 amino acids. CDR3 loop: CASSPDWNTEAFF. The CDR3 region has the DNA TGTGCCAGCAGCCCGGACTGGAACACTGAAGCTTTCTTT.

The V and J genes are TRBV28 and TRBJ1-3; D gene ambiguous. The CDR3 totals 16 residues. Germline-derived CDR1 and CDR2 are MDHEN and SYDVKM. Between the trimmed V and J ends, which lost 3 bases and 0 bases, there was a span of 12 bases. The CDR3 DNA follows: TGTGCCAGCAGTTTCTACTACTTAGACTCTGGAAACACCATATATTTT. Its protein product is CASSFYYLDSGNTIYF.

The chain joins TRBV4-2 to TRBJ2-2; D not resolved. CDR1 is LGHNA and CDR2 is YNFKEQ in the germline V gene. The CDR3 covers 15 residues. V was shortened by 4 bases and J by 3 bases, with 12 bases between the two germline ends. The CDR3, as DNA: TGTGCCAGCAGCCCCAAAGGACGGGACACCGGGGAGCTGTTTTTT. This codes for CASSPKGRDTGELFF.

V gene TRBV7-2 combines with J gene TRBJ2-2; TRBD2 might be the D (5 bases). CDR1 is SGHTA and CDR2 is FQGNSA in the germline V gene. The CDR3 consists of 15 residues. The V and J ends lost 8 bases and 0 bases respectively, with 13 bases between them. In DNA form, the CDR3 reads TGTGCCAGCGGCCGGCCGGGATCGAACACCGGGGAGCTGTTTTTT. Protein sequence: CASGRPGSNTGELFF.

The V gene is TRBV23-1, the J gene TRBJ1-2, with D unresolved. TRBV23-1 is an ORF for which the function is uncertain. This CDR3 comprises 16 residues. Trimming pared 2 bases from V and 6 bases from J, leaving 19 bases between. CDR3: CASSQACRNLGDGYTF. CDR3 bases: TGCGCCAGCAGTCAAGCATGTCGGAACCTTGGGGATGGCTACACCTTC.

The genes are TRBV5-1 and TRBJ1-3; TRBD1 matches 7 bases. Unmatched junction bases numbered 5, after V lost 5 bases and J lost 0 bases. From germline, CDR1 is SGHRS and CDR2 YFSETQ. This CDR3 is built from 15 residues. CDR3: CASRTGQFSGNTIYF. The CDR3 DNA follows: TGCGCCAGCAGGACGGGACAGTTCTCTGGAAACACCATATATTTT.

This clone came up a few times. The rearrangement links TRBV6-2 or TRBV6-3 to TRBJ2-7; 9 bases are a match to TRBD1. Germline assignment: CDR1 MNHEY and CDR2 SVGEGT. The CDR3 spans 15 residues. The V gene end was trimmed by 5 bases and the J gene end by 3 bases; junction bases not matched to a gene: 8. The chain's CDR3 is CASSHPGQGIYEQYF. CDR3 sequence (DNA): TGTGCCAGCAGTCACCCGGGACAGGGAATCTACGAGCAGTACTTC.

The chain is built from TRBV19 and TRBJ1-5; no reliable D call. The V end was cut by 7 bases, the J end by 3 bases, with 16 bases between. Germline lookup yields CDR1 LNHDA and CDR2 SQIVND (reference sequence). The CDR3 is 15 residues long. As DNA, the CDR3 is TGTGCCAGTACTATCTCGGGTCCACTCAATCAGCCCCAGCATTTT. Protein product: CASTISGPLNQPQHF.

This rearrangement joins TRBV6-5 to TRBJ2-3; D uncertain. The CDR3 sequence is 12 residues long. Germline lookup yields CDR1 MNHEY and CDR2 SVGAGI. The ends were cut back, 7 bases at V and 6 bases at J, with 11 bases in the middle. The CDR3 DNA is TGTGCCAGCACCTCTGGTTACGATACGCAGTATTTT. Translation gives CASTSGYDTQYF.

This chain connects TRBV7-9 to TRBJ1-4; TRBD1 is a possible D gene (6 bases). The CDR3 consists of 13 residues. V was clipped by 3 bases and J by 8 bases, with 10 bases between them. Germline V lookup: CDR1 SEHNR, CDR2 FQNEAQ (reference sequence). The CDR3 coding sequence is TGTGCCAGCAGCTTGGGGGACACAGAAAAACTGTTTTTT. Its protein product is CASSLGDTEKLFF.

This clone occurred once. The V gene is TRBV28, the J gene TRBJ1-5, with 9 positions matching TRBD1. Germline V gene sequence: CDR1 MDHEN, CDR2 SYDVKM. This CDR3 comprises 15 residues. Trimming took 10 bases from V and 4 from J; bases not matched to a gene: 11. The CDR3: CATGYRTGDNQPQHF. As DNA, the CDR3 is TGTGCCACCGGATACAGGACAGGGGATAATCAGCCCCAGCATTTT.